The 15 T cell receptor beta chains below all came from one sample that was sequenced in a study of OX40 agonist ivuxolimab in advanced cancers. The library was generated by the immunoSEQ multiplex PCR assay. In its TCRdb copy, this immuneACCESS table keeps in-frame sequences only and misses some clones. Where compared with another copy, unresolved V genes explain less than half of these, and the others have no known cause. Across this sample there are roughly 7,000 clones, with around 85% seen only once. Over 70% of the sample belongs to the ten largest clones. This specimen was CD4+ or CD8+ T cells sorted from blood, taken in a trial of the OX40 agonist ivuxolimab. The receptor set was obtained from an adult with an advanced solid tumor such as melanoma, head and neck, liver or kidney cancer.

The rearrangement links TRBV7-9 to TRBJ2-1, with D unclear. In germline, CDR1 is SEHNR, CDR2 FQNEAQ (reference sequence). CDR3 length equals 16 residues. Trimming left V 5 bases short and J 0 bases short, with 14 bases between. CDR3 in DNA: TGTGCCAGCAGCCAAGGACGGCTAAGCTCCTACAATGAGCAGTTCTTC. Its protein product is CASSQGRLSSYNEQFF.

V is TRBV19 and J is TRBJ1-5, with D possibly being TRBD1 (6 bases). V lost 9 bases, J lost 2 bases, and 20 bases lay in between. The CDR3 loop spans 16 amino acids. Germline assignment: CDR1 LNHDA and CDR2 SQIVND (reference sequence). The CDR3 is CASFNPFRGGNQPQHF. CDR3 sequence (DNA): TGTGCCAGCTTTAACCCCTTCAGGGGTGGCAATCAGCCCCAGCATTTT.

This clone occurred a few times. CDR3 nucleotide sequence: TGTGCCAGCAGCATGACAGTGACCAACTATGGCTACACCTTC. Its protein is CASSMTVTNYGYTF. The V and J genes are TRBV7-9 and TRBJ1-2; the D gene is possibly TRBD1 (5 bases). V gave up 5 bases and J gave up 2 bases, with 12 bases separating them. CDR1 and CDR2 from the germline V gene are SEHNR and FQNEAQ (reference sequence). The CDR3 has 14 residues.

The rearrangement uses TRBV6-1 and TRBJ1-6; no clear D gene. The ends were cut back, 4 bases at V and 9 bases at J, with 7 bases in the middle. This CDR3 is built from 12 residues. CDR1 is MNHNS, CDR2 SASEGT, per germline. CDR3 residues: CASSVGFSPLHF. The DNA of the CDR3 is TGTGCCAGCAGTGTGGGCTTTTCACCCCTCCACTTT.

The gene calls are TRBV27 and TRBJ1-1; D remains ambiguous. This CDR3 comprises 12 residues. V dropped 6 bases and J dropped 5 bases, with 10 bases sitting between them. Germline loops: CDR1 MNHEY, CDR2 SMNVEV (reference sequence). CDR3 coding DNA: TGTGCCAGCAGCTATTTCGGTACTGAAGCTTTCTTT. Residues: CASSYFGTEAFF.

The CDR3 nucleotides read TGTGCCAGCAGTCAGAAGACAGCGGGGACAGATGAAAAACTGTTTTTT. This sequence encodes CASSQKTAGTDEKLFF. The chain uses TRBV27 and TRBJ1-4; 7 bases are a match to TRBD1. Germline V gives CDR1 MNHEY, CDR2 SMNVEV (reference sequence). Trimming at V came to 5 bases and at J to 6 bases, leaving 12 bases not matched to a gene. This CDR3 comprises 16 residues.

The rearrangement links TRBV2 to TRBJ2-3; maybe TRBD1 (6 bases). CDR3 length equals 15 residues. V lost 2 bases, J lost 2 bases, and 11 bases lay in between. Germline-derived CDR1 and CDR2 are SNHLY and FYNNEI. CDR3 protein: CASSEPQGSTDTQYF. The CDR3 DNA reads as TGTGCCAGCAGTGAACCCCAGGGGTCCACAGATACGCAGTATTTT.

This chain links TRBV5-1 with TRBJ2-5; 7 bases map to TRBD1. This CDR3 is built from 15 residues. V lost 3 bases and J lost 5; bases outside the gene matches: 10. Germline assignment: CDR1 SGHRS and CDR2 YFSETQ. In DNA, the CDR3 is TGCGCCAGCAGCTCGGGAACAGGGGCCAGGGAGACCCAGTACTTC. Encoded protein: CASSSGTGARETQYF. Drawing the rest from reference TRBV5-1 and TRBJ2-5, the complete variable domain is KAGVTQTPRYLIKTRGQQVTLSCSPISGHRSVSWYQQTPGQGLQFLFEYFSETQRNKGNFPGRFSGRQFSNSRSEMNVSTLELGDSALYLCASSSGTGARETQYFGPGTRLLVL.

The V call is TRBV13, the J call TRBJ2-1; D is perhaps TRBD1 or TRBD2 (6 bases each). This CDR3 is built from 17 residues. Trimming took 5 bases from V and 4 from J, leaving 21 bases between them. Looked up from germline, CDR1 is PRHDT and CDR2 is FYEKMQ (reference sequence). CDR3 nucleotide sequence: TGTGCCAGCAGCCCGGGGAACGGGGGCCTAAGGTACAATGAGCAGTTCTTC. Protein product: CASSPGNGGLRYNEQFF.

The chain combines TRBV2 with TRBJ1-2; D might be TRBD1 (6 bases). CDR3 length equals 14 residues. V dropped 6 bases and J dropped 8 bases, with 19 bases sitting between them. Germline values: CDR1 SNHLY, CDR2 FYNNEI. The CDR3 coding sequence is TGTGCCAGCAGGGAAAGCAACAGGGATGACGGCTACACCTTC. Protein product: CASRESNRDDGYTF.

The chain carries TRBV5-1 and TRBJ2-7; D remains ambiguous. The V end was cut by 2 bases, the J end by 6 bases, with 6 bases between. The germline V gene has CDR1 SGHRS and CDR2 YFSETQ. The length of the CDR3 is 11 residues. CDR3 nucleotides: TGCGCCAGCAGCTTTGGGCGCGAGCAGTACTTC. This translates into CASSFGREQYF.

For this clone: A much larger clone is a single base away; this may be a read error. V usage is TRBV27 and J usage is TRBJ2-2, with 7 bases aligning to TRBD1. The CDR3 spans 13 residues. Germline CDR1 and CDR2: MNHEY and SMNVEV (reference sequence). The CDR3 DNA sequence: TGTGCCGGCAGTACAGGGGACACCGGGGAGCTGTTTTTT. Its protein is CAGSTGDTGELFF.

The chain employs TRBV9 and TRBJ2-3; TRBD1 aligns across 7 bases. The CDR3 totals 16 residues. The ends lost 3 bases at V and 1 base at J; junction bases unmatched: 8. Germline V gene lookup returns CDR1 SGDLS and CDR2 YYNGEE. CDR3 sequence: CASSAYKGARTDTQYF. DNA for the CDR3: TGTGCCAGCAGCGCCTATAAGGGGGCCCGCACAGATACGCAGTATTTT.

The rearrangement joins TRBV5-1 to TRBJ1-1, with unresolved D. Germline V gene lookup returns CDR1 SGHRS and CDR2 YFSETQ. V gave up 4 bases and J gave up 4 bases, with 14 bases separating them. The CDR3 is 14 residues long. The CDR3: CASSRSREGTEAFF. The CDR3 nucleotides read TGCGCCAGCAGCCGATCAAGGGAGGGCACTGAAGCTTTCTTT.

V and J are TRBV6-6 and TRBJ2-1; D uncertain. The V and J ends lost 1 base and 6 bases respectively, with 1 base between them. CDR1 is MNHNY and CDR2 is SVGAGI in the germline V gene (reference sequence). The length of the CDR3 is 11 residues. The CDR3 DNA is TGTGCCAGCAGTTACTTCAATGAGCAGTTCTTC. As protein: CASSYFNEQFF.